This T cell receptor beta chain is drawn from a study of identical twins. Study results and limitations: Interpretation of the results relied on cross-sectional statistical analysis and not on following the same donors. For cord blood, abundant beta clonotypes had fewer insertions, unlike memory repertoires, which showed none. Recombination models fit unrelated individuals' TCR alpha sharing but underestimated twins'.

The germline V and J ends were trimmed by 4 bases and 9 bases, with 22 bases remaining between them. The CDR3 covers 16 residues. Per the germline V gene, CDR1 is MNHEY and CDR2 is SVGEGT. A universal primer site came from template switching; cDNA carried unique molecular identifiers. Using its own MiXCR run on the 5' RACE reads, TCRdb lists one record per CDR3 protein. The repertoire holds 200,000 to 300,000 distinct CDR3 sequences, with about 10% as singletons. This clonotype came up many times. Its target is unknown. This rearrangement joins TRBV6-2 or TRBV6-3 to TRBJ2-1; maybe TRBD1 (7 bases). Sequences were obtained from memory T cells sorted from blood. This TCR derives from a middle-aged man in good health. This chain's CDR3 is CASSLEGQLILGEQFF. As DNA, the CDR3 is TGTGCCAGCAGTTTGGAGGGACAGCTAATCCTCGGTGAGCAGTTCTTC.